This T cell receptor beta chain was recovered during a study of long-term antiretroviral therapy in people with HIV. V shed 4 bases and J shed 6 bases, with 7 bases lying between them. Germline CDR1 is SGDLS and CDR2 is YYNGEE. This CDR3 is built from 11 residues. About this clone itself: What it binds is unknown.

Every one of the donors gave at least one pre-ART PBMC sample and at least two post-ART PBMC samples. Sequencing used immunoSEQ v3.0 at survey level. Using immunoSEQ multiplex PCR, the repertoire was profiled, and TCRdb retains in-frame clones only, with some absent. The sample shows more than 15,000 clones, roughly 77% of them seen only once. Findings and limits, study-wide: Older ART regimens were possibly in use when the blood was collected between the mid-2000s and the late 2010s. Patients on ART gained diversity, which nonetheless stayed below transplant donor controls.

The chain carries TRBV9 and TRBJ1-2; a possible D gene is TRBD1 (6 bases). The source material was unsorted PBMCs, sampled 0.3 years after starting antiretroviral therapy. The clonotype comes from a young man with HIV. In DNA, the CDR3 is TGTGCCAGCAGCAAGGGGGATGGCTACACCTTC. This encodes CASSKGDGYTF. The variable domain in full, completed from reference TRBV9 and TRBJ1-2, reads DSGVTQTPKHLITATGQRVTLRCSPRSGDLSVYWYQQSLDQGLQFLIQYYNGEERAKGNILERFSAQQFPDLHSELNLSSLELGDSALYFCASSKGDGYTFGSGTRLTVV.